Below are 25 T cell receptor beta chains sequenced from a single sample in a study of STAT5B mutations in CD4+ large granular lymphocyte leukemia. Sequencing was performed with immunoSEQ multiplex PCR; in TCRdb, only in-frame clones are kept and a portion is missing. Counted here are about 35,000 clones, roughly 65% occurring once; the ten biggest clones make up roughly 1.8%. Sequenced input: CD4+ T cells from blood buffy coats. The receptor source for this set is a human donor in good health.

The CDR3 protein is CASSSDTTGSGSPLHF. CDR3 DNA: TGTGCCAGCAGCTCCGATACCACAGGGTCTGGGTCACCCCTCCACTTT. The J gene is TRBJ1-6, the V gene TRBV7-2, with D tentatively TRBD1 (6 bases). The CDR3 consists of 16 residues. The V gene's germline CDR1 is SGHTA and CDR2 FQGNSA. V lost 4 bases to trimming and J lost 10 bases, with 20 bases between them. The full variable domain, in which reference TRBV7-2 and TRBJ1-6 provide the parts outside the CDR3, is GAGVSQSPSNKVTEKGKDVELRCDPISGHTALYWYRQSLGQGLEFLIYFQGNSAPDKSGLPSDRFSAERTGGSVSTLTIQRTQQEDSAVYLCASSSDTTGSGSPLHFGNGTRLTVT.

This rearrangement joins TRBV10-3 to TRBJ1-1; D uncertain. The V end lost 10 bases, the J end lost 4 bases, and 13 bases lay between the germline ends. Germline CDR1 reads ENHRY; CDR2 reads SYGVKD. The CDR3 extends over 12 amino acids. The CDR3 DNA follows: TGTGCCACAAGGGAGGTGGGCACTGAAGCTTTCTTT. Residues: CATREVGTEAFF.

This clone was seen more than once but under ten times. This chain uses TRBV5-1 with TRBJ1-2, with a possible D match to TRBD1 (6 bases). Looked up from germline, CDR1 is SGHRS and CDR2 is YFSETQ. Trimming took 0 bases from V and 4 from J, leaving 13 bases between them. The CDR3 length is 15 residues. CDR3 in DNA: TGCGCCAGCAGCTTGGTGGGGGGCGAGACCTATGGCTACACCTTC. It translates to CASSLVGGETYGYTF.

Concerning this clone: A junction boundary mismatches the germline segment, possibly from a read error. CDR3 amino acids: CASSSPSKGETQYF. The CDR3 region has the DNA TGTGCTAGCAGCTCCCCCAGCAAGGGGGAGACCCAGTACTTC. The genes are TRBV7-7 and TRBJ2-5; possible D gene TRBD1, 5 bases. The CDR3 is made up of 14 amino acids. CDR1 and CDR2 (germline): SSHAT, FNYEAQ (reference sequence).

This clone was picked up a small number of times. This chain connects TRBV9 to TRBJ1-5, with 8 bases lining up with TRBD1. The germline CDR1 and CDR2 sequences are SGDLS and YYNGEE. This CDR3 is built from 15 residues. Losses at the gene ends were 3 bases for V and 4 bases for J; bases not matched to a gene: 6. The CDR3 here is CASSDPGGWNQPQHF. In DNA form, the CDR3 reads TGTGCCAGCAGCGACCCAGGGGGCTGGAATCAGCCCCAGCATTTT.

The chain carries TRBV11-3 and TRBJ2-7; the match to TRBD2 covers 9 bases. Unmatched junction bases numbered 4, after V lost 1 base and J lost 6 bases. The germline CDR1 and CDR2 sequences are SGHNT and YENEEA. The CDR3 runs to 14 residues. The CDR3 DNA reads as TGTGCCAGCAGCTTAGGACTAGCGGCCTCCGAGCAGTACTTC. This gives the protein CASSLGLAASEQYF.

This clone has more than one count but fewer than ten. The chain links TRBV7-6 to TRBJ1-5; D remains ambiguous. V was cut by 5 bases and J by 4 bases, with 9 bases left in between. This CDR3 has 13 residues. In germline, CDR1 is SGHVS, CDR2 FNYEAQ. In DNA, the CDR3 is TGTGCCAGCAGCCCGACGACGAATCAGCCCCAGCATTTT. Its translation is CASSPTTNQPQHF. The whole variable domain, remainder taken from reference TRBV7-6 and TRBJ1-5, is GAGVSQSPRYKVTKRGQDVALRCDPISGHVSLYWYRQALGQGPEFLTYFNYEAQQDKSGLPNDRFSAERPEGSISTLTIQRTEQRDSAMYRCASSPTTNQPQHFGDGTRLSIL.

The rearrangement joins TRBV5-4 to TRBJ1-6; D is ambiguous. Germline values: CDR1 SGHNT, CDR2 YYREEE (reference sequence). V was trimmed by 4 bases and J by 6 bases, leaving 17 bases between them. The CDR3 runs 16 residues. CDR3 sequence: CASSQDQADGNSPLHF. In DNA form, the CDR3 reads TGTGCCAGCAGCCAAGATCAGGCGGACGGTAATTCACCCCTCCACTTT.

This clone was observed a handful of times. The rearrangement joins TRBV29-1 to TRBJ1-1; D perhaps matches TRBD1 (6 bases). With 5 bases removed from V and 1 base from J, the gap between germline ends came to 14 bases. From germline, CDR1 is SQVTM and CDR2 ANQGSEA. The CDR3 length is 14 residues. The CDR3 sequence is CSVPTGGANTEAFF. In DNA, the CDR3 is TGCAGCGTTCCGACAGGAGGGGCGAACACTGAAGCTTTCTTT.

The chain links TRBV18 to TRBJ1-4; 9 nucleotides agree with TRBD1. The CDR3 runs 17 residues. The germline V gene has CDR1 KGHSH and CDR2 LQKENI. V shed 3 bases and J 0 bases; nucleotides not matched to a gene: 5. The CDR3 reads CASSPRTGDSTNEKLFF. The DNA of the CDR3 is TGTGCCAGCTCACCCAGGACAGGGGACTCAACTAATGAAAAACTGTTTTTT.

The rearrangement uses TRBV6-1 and TRBJ2-3; 8 bases fit TRBD1. There are 15 residues in the CDR3. Unmatched junction bases numbered 6, after V lost 7 bases and J lost 0 bases. Germline CDR1 MNHNS, CDR2 SASEGT. The DNA of the CDR3 is TGTGCCAGCACCCCACAGGGGGTGAGCACAGATACGCAGTATTTT. It translates to CASTPQGVSTDTQYF.

This clone came up a few times. This chain connects TRBV18 to TRBJ1-4; D remains unclear. Between the trimmed V and J ends, which lost 5 bases and 11 bases, there was a span of 9 bases. The CDR3 spans 11 residues. CDR1 is KGHSH, CDR2 LQKENI, per germline. CDR3 loop: CASSVREKLFF. CDR3 DNA sequence: TGTGCCAGCTCAGTAAGAGAGAAACTGTTTTTT.

For the CDR3, the DNA is TGTGCCAGCAGCTTTGCTAGCGGTGCCAAAAACATTCAGTACTTC. It is translated as CASSFASGAKNIQYF. The gene calls are TRBV11-2 and TRBJ2-4, with 7 bases identical to TRBD2. The CDR3 is 15 residues long. V trimming: 3 bases; J trimming: 1 base; junction bases outside the gene matches: 3. Germline CDR1 reads SGHAT; CDR2 reads FQNNGV.

The J gene is TRBJ2-3, the V gene TRBV15, with D possibly matching TRBD1 (6 bases). There are 11 residues in the CDR3. CDR1 LNHNV and CDR2 YYDKDF come from the germline V gene (reference sequence). The CDR3 sequence: CGAGGTDTQYF. CDR3 DNA sequence: TGTGGTGCAGGGGGCACAGATACGCAGTATTTT.

The CDR3 DNA reads TGTGCCAGCCTGGCGGGGGGGACGACTGGCACAGATACGCAGTATTTT. It yields the protein CASLAGGTTGTDTQYF. The gene calls are TRBV2 and TRBJ2-3; 9 bases are shared with TRBD2. This CDR3 contains 16 residues. Germline trimming cut 8 bases from V and 1 base from J; bases unmatched to any gene: 10. The germline V gene has CDR1 SNHLY and CDR2 FYNNEI.

This clone showed up just a few times. A read error may produce the germline difference seen at one junction end. The genes are TRBV20-1 and TRBJ1-1; D is ambiguous. Germline CDR1 and CDR2: DFQATT and SNEGSKA (reference sequence). This CDR3 comprises 10 residues. The CDR3 coding sequence is TGCAGTGCGAAGTCTATTGCGTTAACCTTT. Translating it yields CSAKSIALTF.

This chain uses TRBV9 with TRBJ2-7, with TRBD2 matching over 9 bases. The ends lost 0 bases at V and 3 bases at J; junction bases unmatched: 4. This CDR3 comprises 15 residues. Germline CDR1 and CDR2: SGDLS and YYNGEE. The CDR3 sequence is CASSVAGTSIYEQYF. The CDR3 bases are TGTGCCAGCAGCGTAGCCGGGACTAGCATCTACGAGCAGTACTTC.

This chain links TRBV7-2 with TRBJ2-1; D is uncertain. The CDR3 extends over 13 amino acids. Germline V gene data show CDR1 as SGHTA and CDR2 as FQGNSA. Trimming stripped 1 base from V and 10 bases from J, with 11 bases between. CDR3 coding DNA: TGTGCCAGCAGCTTAGGGGTGGAATCGGAGCAGTTCTTC. It is translated as CASSLGVESEQFF.

This chain uses TRBV13 with TRBJ1-2; D is uncertain. Germline CDR1 PRHDT, CDR2 FYEKMQ (reference sequence). The CDR3 is 12 residues long. Trimming cost V 1 base and J 3 bases, with 3 bases left between them. In nucleotides, the CDR3 is TGTGCCAGCAGCTTAGTGGACTATGGCTACACCTTC. This encodes CASSLVDYGYTF.

This chain joins TRBV5-6 and TRBJ1-3; no firm D call. V was trimmed by 1 base and J by 0 bases, leaving 14 bases between them. CDR1 and CDR2 from the germline V gene are SGHDT and YYEEEE. The length of the CDR3 is 17 residues. The CDR3 loop is CASSLPPFGDSGNTIYF. The CDR3 DNA sequence: TGTGCCAGCAGCTTGCCCCCTTTTGGGGACTCTGGAAACACCATATATTTT.

V is TRBV4-3 and J is TRBJ1-1; no definite D call. Germline V CDR1 and CDR2: LGHNA, YSLEER. Trimming stripped 4 bases from V and 4 bases from J, with 10 bases between. The CDR3 runs 13 residues. In DNA form, the CDR3 reads TGCGCCAGCAGCCGCACCGGAGGCACTGAAGCTTTCTTT. Its translation is CASSRTGGTEAFF.

In its sample, this clone was seen a few times. The chain has TRBV7-9 and TRBJ2-3; D is perhaps TRBD1 (6 bases). The V and J ends lost 5 bases and 2 bases respectively, with 11 bases between them. The CDR3 contains 14 residues. Germline V gives CDR1 SEHNR, CDR2 FQNEAQ (reference sequence). CDR3 in DNA: TGTGCCAGCAGCCGGGACACCCTCACAGATACGCAGTATTTT. Translation gives CASSRDTLTDTQYF.

This clone has just a few counts. The chain links TRBV5-6 to TRBJ1-1; D perhaps matches TRBD1 (6 bases). Germline-derived CDR1 and CDR2 are SGHDT and YYEEEE. CDR3 size: 13 residues. Trimming removed 7 bases from V and 1 base from J, with 11 bases in between. CDR3 in amino acids: CASGWGPNTEAFF. The CDR3 DNA follows: TGTGCCAGCGGATGGGGGCCGAACACTGAAGCTTTCTTT.

This chain uses TRBV7-9 with TRBJ2-5; TRBD1 might be the D (6 bases). Germline V gives CDR1 SEHNR, CDR2 FQNEAQ (reference sequence). Trimming left V 0 bases short and J 5 bases short, with 10 bases between. The CDR3 has 14 amino acids. The CDR3 loop is CASSLATGWETQYF. For the CDR3, the DNA is TGTGCCAGCAGCTTAGCCACAGGGTGGGAGACCCAGTACTTC.

The count of this clone is one. V gene TRBV6-5 combines with J gene TRBJ2-1; TRBD2 is a possible D gene (7 bases). The V gene lost 4 bases and the J gene lost 7 bases, with 17 bases spanning the gap. Germline-derived CDR1 and CDR2 are MNHEY and SVGAGI. The CDR3 extends over 15 amino acids. The CDR3 region has the DNA TGTGCCAGCAGTTCCAGAGGGGGGGCCTGGAATGAGCAGTTCTTC. Protein: CASSSRGGAWNEQFF.